This TCR beta chain came from a study of CD4 T cells in relation to SARS-CoV-2 and coronaviruses. Whole-study context: ViraFEST: roughly 9-day antigen culture of PBMCs, then TCR beta CDR3 sequencing.

Whole-study findings and limits: Samples before the pandemic and after infection were not matched within any donor.

The unexposed donors gave CD4+ T cells in about 2011-2018, prior to COVID-19. CD4+ T cells were isolated from the cells after 10 days of culture. Testing used SARS-CoV-2 S/N and four cold-coronavirus spikes on unexposed-donor CD4+ T cells, cells permitting. Fresh IL-2 medium replaced half the medium on days 3 and 7. Concerning this clone itself: Its cognate antigen is unknown.

V was clipped by 0 bases and J by 13 bases, with 13 bases between them. Germline values: CDR1 MRHNA, CDR2 SNTAGT. The CDR3 is 13 residues long. Assay used: immunoSEQ multiplex PCR; TCRdb lists only in-frame clones, some missing. The sample consists of tens of thousands of clones, around 68% of them appearing once. The sequenced material came from CD4+ T cells from PBMCs, cultured in vitro. The TCR was taken from a human donor in good health. The chain recombines TRBV6-4 with TRBJ2-1; D call uncertain. CDR3 sequence reads: CASSDSISDIQFF. In DNA, the CDR3 is TGTGCCAGCAGTGACTCGATTTCAGACATACAGTTCTTC.